This T cell receptor beta chain was found in a study of Ad26.COV2.S vaccination and SARS-CoV-2 variants. Study background: Into the muscle, Ad26.COV2.S was dosed once or twice, 56 days apart.

Treatment indicated: approximately 18 received Ad26.COV2.S at low or high dose, single or two shots; several received placebo; per-sample allocation not given. After the first vaccine or placebo injection, samples were drawn on day 63. The sample came from a Boston adult aged 18-55 years. To note about this clone: Its antigen is not identified.

V lost 8 bases and J lost 2, with 15 bases in between. The CDR3 runs 14 residues. Germline lookup yields CDR1 KGHSH and CDR2 LQKENI. Assay: immunoSEQ multiplex PCR; the TCRdb copy retains only in-frame clones and omits some. Counted here are about 370,000 clones, 88% occurring once; the ten biggest clones make up approximately 3.7%. General study results and limits: Estimates derived from TCR breadth and depth analyses may have underestimated total T cell responses.

Source: peripheral blood, taken in a trial of Ad26.COV2.S vaccine versus placebo. This TCR derives from a person between 18 and 59 years old who received the Ad26.COV2.S COVID-19 vaccine or a placebo. This rearrangement joins TRBV18 to TRBJ1-2; tentatively, D is TRBD1 (6 bases). CDR3 region: CASATGRENYGYTF. The CDR3 region has the DNA TGTGCCAGCGCTACAGGGAGGGAGAACTATGGCTACACCTTC. Based on the CDR3 plus reference TRBV18 and TRBJ1-2, the full variable domain is NAGVMQNPRHLVRRRGQEARLRCSPMKGHSHVYWYRQLPEEGLKFMVYLQKENIIDESGMPKERFSAEFPKEGPSILRIQQVVRGDSAAYFCASATGRENYGYTFGSGTRLTVV.